This TCR beta chain was sequenced during a study of cytomegalovirus exposure and HLA in healthy donors. As for the study in general: In a previous analysis, 110 million or so unique TCR beta sequences were found from some 180 million T cells.

V lost 4 bases, J lost 3 bases, and 11 bases lay in between. Looked up from germline, CDR1 is SNHLY and CDR2 is FYNNEI. The CDR3 is 14 amino acids. Study observations and caveats: In vitro, a few CMV-associated chains proved specific for CMV antigens. Reported results showed that the classifier diagnosed cytomegalovirus status with high specificity and sensitivity. Later findings reportedly placed an Asian-associated ancestry cluster below the approximately 670-donor mean for N-insertions.

Concerning this clone: Its antigen is undetermined.

Use of 60 Vbeta and 13 Jbeta primers characterized the PCR. Sequenced by immunoSEQ multiplex PCR; TCRdb stores in-frame clones only, minus some. The profile shows about 140,000 clones, over 70% of them singletons. Sequenced input: PBMCs. The chain carries TRBV2 and TRBJ2-3; the D gene is possibly TRBD1 (6 bases). This TCR came from a male donor in good health and CMV-seronegative. As DNA, the CDR3 is TGTGCCAGCAGTGGGGGGCAGTCTACAGATACGCAGTATTTT. Translated, it gives CASSGGQSTDTQYF.